Given below is one TCR beta chain in context. Sequencing was performed with immunoSEQ multiplex PCR; in TCRdb, only in-frame clones are kept and a portion is missing. The sample carries about 27,000 clones, approximately 78% recorded once. The germline V gene has CDR1 SGHRS and CDR2 YFSETQ. J was trimmed by 2 bases and V by 2 bases; bases with no gene match: 2. The CDR3 loop spans 14 amino acids. The data belong to a study of T cells in narcolepsy. The TCR was taken from a human donor with narcolepsy. This sequence joins TRBV5-1 and TRBJ2-5; 8 bases map to TRBD2. The sample taken for sequencing was CD45RA- memory CD4+ T cells from PBMCs. The CDR3 DNA reads TGCGCCAGCAGCTTAGCGGGGGTACAAGAGACCCAGTACTTC. Its protein is CASSLAGVQETQYF. The full variable domain, with the rest looked up from reference TRBV5-1 and TRBJ2-5, is KAGVTQTPRYLIKTRGQQVTLSCSPISGHRSVSWYQQTPGQGLQFLFEYFSETQRNKGNFPGRFSGRQFSNSRSEMNVSTLELGDSALYLCASSLAGVQETQYFGPGTRLLVL.